This passage covers 3 T cell receptor beta chains from one sample sequenced in a study of glioma-infiltrating T cells. Amplification of TCR alpha and beta CDR3 regions from RNA used iRepertoire nested multiplex PCR. TCRdb reanalysed the multiplex PCR reads using MiXCR and keeps one entry per CDR3 protein. There are roughly 120,000 distinct CDR3 sequences in the sample; less than 30% occur only once, and about 15% lies in the top ten. Sequenced sample: glioma tissue, nonneoplastic brain tissue, or PBMCs (not recorded which). The receptors were gathered from a human donor with low-grade glioma or glioblastoma, undergoing nonglioma brain surgery, or in good health (not recorded which).

This clonotype was recorded many times. The chain uses TRBV19 and TRBJ1-5; 9 nucleotides line up with TRBD1. Germline loops: CDR1 LNHDA, CDR2 SQIVND (reference sequence). Germline trimming cut 7 bases from V and 4 bases from J; bases unmatched to any gene: 11. This CDR3 is 16 amino acids long. The CDR3 bases are TGTGCCAGTACCACCACCGGACAGGGGACTAATCAGCCCCAGCATTTT. It specifies CASTTTGQGTNQPQHF. Complete variable domain (other parts from reference TRBV19 and TRBJ1-5): DGGITQSPKYLFRKEGQNVTLSCEQNLNHDAMYWYRQDPGQGLRLIYYSQIVNDFQKGDIAEGYSVSREKKESFPLTVTSAQKNPTAFYLCASTTTGQGTNQPQHFGDGTRLSIL.

This clonotype was seen more than once but under ten times. This sequence joins TRBV29-1 and TRBJ2-7; TRBD2 matches 9 bases. With 6 bases clipped from V and 3 bases from J, the junction kept 12 bases outside the gene matches. CDR1 and CDR2 (germline): SQVTM, ANQGSEA. The CDR3 covers 15 residues. CDR3 sequence reads: CSVAAGGVSSYEQYF. The CDR3 bases are TGCAGCGTCGCAGCGGGAGGAGTAAGTAGCTACGAGCAGTACTTC.

On this clonotype itself: A much bigger clone sits one base away, suggesting this may be a read error. This chain joins TRBV19 and TRBJ2-5; no firm D call. The CDR3 loop spans 11 amino acids. The germline CDR1 and CDR2 sequences are LNHDA and SQIVND (reference sequence). This CDR3 is CASSIGETHYF. The CDR3 region has the DNA TGTGCCAGTAGTATAGGAGAGACCCATTACTTC.